Shown below are 18 T cell receptor beta chains from a single sample sequenced in a study of T cell repertoires in cytomegalovirus infection. Each CDR3 protein gets one entry after TCRdb re-called the reads with MiXCR. The top ten clones hold 7.5% to 9% of a sample with approximately 630,000 distinct CDR3 sequences, roughly 24% of them seen once. Input material: CD8+ T cells from PBMCs. The source is a human donor in good health (CMV status not recorded). Some clones in this sample may be carry-over from other donors' samples.

In this sample, this clonotype turned up many times. The CDR3 DNA reads as TGTGCCAGCAGCTTAGGCCCAAGGGGAGAGGGCAATGAGCAGTTCTTC. Encoded protein: CASSLGPRGEGNEQFF. The V and J genes are TRBV7-8 and TRBJ2-1; D tentatively fits TRBD1 or TRBD2 (5 bases each). Germline CDR1 and CDR2: SGHVS and FQNEAQ. The CDR3 is made up of 16 amino acids. V was cut by 1 base and J by 6 bases, with 16 bases left in between.

Comment on this clonotype: One end of the junction is discordant with germline, which a read error may explain. The chain joins TRBV14 to TRBJ2-1; the match to TRBD1 covers 7 bases. CDR1 is SGHDN and CDR2 is FVKESK in the germline V gene. The CDR3 spans 16 residues. The CDR3 coding sequence is TGTACCAGCAGCCAAGGGGGCAGATCGCCTTACAATGAGCAGTTCTTC. It codes for CTSSQGGRSPYNEQFF.

This clonotype was recorded at least ten times. V and J are TRBV7-9 and TRBJ2-5; a possible D gene is TRBD2 (6 bases). Germline assignment: CDR1 SEHNR and CDR2 FQNEAQ (reference sequence). The length of the CDR3 is 15 residues. V lost 4 bases and J lost 0, with 12 bases in between. As DNA, the CDR3 is TGTGCCAGCAGCTGGCGGGGAGCCTACCAAGAGACCCAGTACTTC. This translates into CASSWRGAYQETQYF.

On this clonotype itself: A read error may account for a junction end that differs from germline. This chain joins TRBV2 and TRBJ1-2; D call uncertain. In germline, CDR1 is SNHLY, CDR2 FYNNEI. The CDR3 has 14 residues. The CDR3 loop reads CASTYPDQTYGNTF. Here the CDR3 DNA reads TGTGCCAGCACCTACCCAGACCAAACCTATGGCAACACCTTC.

At least ten counts were recorded for this clonotype. V is TRBV7-6 and J is TRBJ2-1; D is unclear. V shed 1 base and J shed 1 base, with 5 bases lying between them. The CDR3 extends over 14 amino acids. CDR1 and CDR2 (germline): SGHVS, FNYEAQ. The CDR3, as DNA: TGTGCCAGCAGCTTAGAGGTTTCCTACAATGAGCAGTTCTTC. Amino acid sequence: CASSLEVSYNEQFF.

This clonotype appeared a few times. CDR3 region: CSVEDRQGGKVNYGYTF. CDR3 DNA sequence: TGCAGCGTTGAAGATCGTCAGGGGGGGAAAGTTAACTATGGCTACACCTTC. The chain uses TRBV29-1 and TRBJ1-2; 7 positions agree with TRBD1. Germline V gene data show CDR1 as SQVTM and CDR2 as ANQGSEA. The CDR3 runs to 17 residues. The V segment lost 0 bases and the J segment 1 base; nucleotides outside the gene matches: 11.

This chain connects TRBV2 to TRBJ2-1, with D maybe TRBD1 (6 bases). The CDR3 runs to 16 residues. Germline V lookup: CDR1 SNHLY, CDR2 FYNNEI. V was cut by 7 bases and J by 4 bases, with 20 bases left in between. CDR3 DNA sequence: TGTGCCAGCACCCGTGACAGGTCCCCTTTTTACAATGAGCAGTTCTTC. Amino acid sequence: CASTRDRSPFYNEQFF.

There are many counts of this clonotype. The CDR3 sequence: CASSYGQGNQPQHF. The CDR3 bases are TGTGCCAGCAGCTATGGACAGGGCAATCAGCCCCAGCATTTT. The rearrangement joins TRBV6-2 or TRBV6-3 to TRBJ1-5; 7 nucleotides align to TRBD1. CDR1 and CDR2 from the germline V gene are MNHEY and SVGEGT. The length of the CDR3 is 14 residues. The ends lost 6 bases at V and 2 bases at J; junction bases unmatched: 4.

Details on this clonotype: This sequence may be a read error, since a much larger clone differs from it by one base. The chain uses TRBV7-2 and TRBJ2-1, with D uncertain. The CDR3 consists of 16 residues. Per germline, CDR1 SGHTA and CDR2 FQGNSA. DNA of the CDR3: TGTGCCAACAGCTTAGTTTCGTGGAGCTCCTACAATGAGCAGTTCTTC. Translation: CANSLVSWSSYNEQFF. Filled out from reference TRBV7-2 and TRBJ2-1, the complete variable domain reads GAGVSQSPSNKVTEKGKDVELRCDPISGHTALYWYRQSLGQGLEFLIYFQGNSAPDKSGLPSDRFSAERTGGSVSTLTIQRTQQEDSAVYLCANSLVSWSSYNEQFFGPGTRLTVL.

This rearrangement joins TRBV18 to TRBJ2-5; D is ambiguous. CDR1 is KGHSH, CDR2 LQKENI, per germline. V shed 5 bases and J shed 4 bases, with 11 bases lying between them. The length of the CDR3 is 13 residues. DNA for the CDR3: TGTGCCAGCTCAATGACCAGAATAGAGACCCAGTACTTC. Protein sequence: CASSMTRIETQYF. The entire variable domain, with the rest obtained from reference TRBV18 and TRBJ2-5, is as follows: NAGVMQNPRHLVRRRGQEARLRCSPMKGHSHVYWYRQLPEEGLKFMVYLQKENIIDESGMPKERFSAEFPKEGPSILRIQQVVRGDSAAYFCASSMTRIETQYFGPGTRLLVL.

Only a few counts were recorded for this clonotype. This chain links TRBV7-9 with TRBJ2-1; 10 nucleotides line up with TRBD1. The V segment lost 1 base and the J segment 7 bases; nucleotides outside the gene matches: 7. The length of the CDR3 is 16 residues. CDR1 and CDR2 from the germline V gene are SEHNR and FQNEAQ (reference sequence). The CDR3: CASSLDRTGGLNEQFF. Here the CDR3 DNA reads TGTGCCAGCAGCTTAGACAGGACAGGGGGATTAAATGAGCAGTTCTTC.

CDR3 amino acids: CASSYVAGAANYGYTF. As DNA, the CDR3 is TGTGCCAGCAGTTACGTTGCGGGGGCTGCTAACTATGGCTACACCTTC. This chain joins TRBV6-5 and TRBJ1-2; D may be TRBD1 (6 bases). This CDR3 is 16 amino acids long. V was cut by 2 bases and J by 0 bases, with 13 bases left in between. Germline CDR1 MNHEY, CDR2 SVGAGI.

This clonotype was observed many times. V usage is TRBV7-2 and J usage is TRBJ2-3; D remains ambiguous. The germline V gene encodes CDR1 SGHTA and CDR2 FQGNSA. Trimming shortened V by 5 bases and J by 6 bases, and 18 bases separated the two germline ends. The CDR3 has 15 residues. CDR3: CASSASGLLGDTQYF. The CDR3 nucleotides are TGTGCCAGCAGCGCCTCGGGTCTACTGGGGGATACGCAGTATTTT. Variable domain in full (rest from reference TRBV7-2 and TRBJ2-3): GAGVSQSPSNKVTEKGKDVELRCDPISGHTALYWYRQSLGQGLEFLIYFQGNSAPDKSGLPSDRFSAERTGGSVSTLTIQRTQQEDSAVYLCASSASGLLGDTQYFGPGTRLTVL.

This chain's CDR3 is CASSQVAGNSPLHF. The DNA for the CDR3 is TGTGCCAGCAGCCAAGTTGCCGGAAATTCACCCCTCCACTTT. V and J are TRBV14 and TRBJ1-6, with D unclear. The CDR3 contains 14 residues. Germline V CDR1 and CDR2: SGHDN, FVKESK. Trimming removed 1 base from V and 7 bases from J, with 8 bases in between. Full variable domain (remainder filled in from reference TRBV14 and TRBJ1-6): EAGVTQFPSHSVIEKGQTVTLRCDPISGHDNLYWYRRVMGKEIKFLLHFVKESKQDESGMPNNRFLAERTGGTYSTLKVQPAELEDSGVYFCASSQVAGNSPLHFGNGTRLTVT.

The chain links TRBV5-6 to TRBJ2-7; no clear D gene. V lost 5 bases and J lost 2, with 14 bases in between. Germline values: CDR1 SGHDT, CDR2 YYEEEE. CDR3 length: 14 residues. Written as DNA, the CDR3 is TGTGCCAGCAGTGCCGGGTCGGGCGCCTACGAGCAGTACTTC. It is translated as CASSAGSGAYEQYF.

The rearrangement joins TRBV28 to TRBJ2-2; D possibly corresponds to TRBD1 (6 bases). Germline loops: CDR1 MDHEN, CDR2 SYDVKM. The CDR3 covers 15 residues. Trimming shortened V by 1 base and J by 6 bases, and 12 bases separated the two germline ends. The CDR3 loop reads CASSLYRERSGELFF. The CDR3 region has the DNA TGTGCCAGCAGTTTATACAGGGAGAGGTCCGGGGAGCTGTTTTTT.

The gene calls are TRBV7-2 and TRBJ2-7; TRBD2 matches 12 bases. CDR3 length: 15 amino acids. Germline V CDR1 and CDR2: SGHTA, FQGNSA. The CDR3 DNA sequence: TGTGCCAACAGCCCCGGACTAGCGGGAAAATACGAGCAGTACGTC. It yields the protein CANSPGLAGKYEQYV.

There are many counts of this clonotype. The chain employs TRBV7-9 and TRBJ2-1; 9 bases are a match to TRBD2. Trimming cost V 5 bases and J 7 bases; bases outside gene matches: 9. Per germline, CDR1 SEHNR and CDR2 FQNEAQ (reference sequence). The CDR3 extends over 15 amino acids. The CDR3 loop is CASSADLAGRNEQFF. CDR3 DNA: TGTGCCAGCAGCGCCGATCTAGCGGGACGTAATGAGCAGTTCTTC. Based on the CDR3 plus reference TRBV7-9 and TRBJ2-1, the full variable domain is DTGVSQNPRHKITKRGQNVTFRCDPISEHNRLYWYRQTLGQGPEFLTYFQNEAQLEKSRLLSDRFSAERPKGSFSTLEIQRTEQGDSAMYLCASSADLAGRNEQFFGPGTRLTVL.